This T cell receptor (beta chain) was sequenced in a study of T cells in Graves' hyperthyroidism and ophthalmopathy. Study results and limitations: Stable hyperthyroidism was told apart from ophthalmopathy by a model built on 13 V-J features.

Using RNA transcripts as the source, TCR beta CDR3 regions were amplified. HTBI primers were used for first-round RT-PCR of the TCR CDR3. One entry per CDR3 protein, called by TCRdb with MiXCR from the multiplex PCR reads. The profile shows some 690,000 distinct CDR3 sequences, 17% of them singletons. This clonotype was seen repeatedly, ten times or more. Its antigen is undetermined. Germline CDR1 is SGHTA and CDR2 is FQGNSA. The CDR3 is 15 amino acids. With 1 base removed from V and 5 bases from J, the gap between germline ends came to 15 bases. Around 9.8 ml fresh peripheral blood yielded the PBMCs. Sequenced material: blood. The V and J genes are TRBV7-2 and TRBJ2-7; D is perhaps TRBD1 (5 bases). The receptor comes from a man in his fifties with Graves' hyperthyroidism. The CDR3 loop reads CASSLEGHPTDEQYF. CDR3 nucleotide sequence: TGTGCCAGCAGCTTAGAAGGACACCCGACAGACGAGCAGTACTTC.